This TCR beta chain appears in the sequencing data of a study of graft-versus-host responses after intestinal transplantation. On the study more broadly: Grafts were multivisceral, liver-intestinal, or isolated intestinal. Overall study findings and caveats: Clonal ratios of graft-versus-host to host-versus-graft in allografts were high for patients exhibiting graft-donor T cell macrochimerism. Maximum circulating GvH clone levels tracked with early post-transplant HvG decreases. Researchers found GvH clones in recipient marrow, and some showed up first in ileum or blood.

CDR1 is SGHVS, CDR2 FQNEAQ, per germline. Unmatched junction bases numbered 3, after V lost 2 bases and J lost 1 base. The CDR3 runs 17 residues. Produced via immunoSEQ multiplex PCR; TCRdb's table is partial and in-frame only. The sample contains some 120,000 clones, more than 80% of which appear only once. As concerns this clone: Its specificity is not known.

This receptor was taken from a human donor who received an intestinal transplant. This chain uses TRBV7-8 with TRBJ2-1; 12 nucleotides line up with TRBD2. The sample here was unstimulated CD4+ T cells sorted from spleen or lymph node cells, taken before intestinal transplant. CDR3 amino acids: CASSLLAGGRSYNEQFF. In DNA, the CDR3 is TGTGCCAGCAGCTTACTAGCGGGGGGGCGGTCCTACAATGAGCAGTTCTTC.